The 17 T cell receptor beta chains below come from one sample, sequenced in a study of cytomegalovirus exposure and HLA in healthy donors. In the PCR, 60 Vbeta and 13 Jbeta primers were used. Profiling relied on immunoSEQ multiplex PCR, and the TCRdb table lists in-frame clones only, not all of them. This table holds approximately 110,000 clones, around 78% found once. Material for sequencing was PBMCs. These TCRs come from a man in his fifties or sixties in good health and CMV-seronegative.

The V and J genes are TRBV7-3 and TRBJ1-5; D possibly corresponds to TRBD1 (5 bases). V was cut by 6 bases and J by 5 bases, with 17 bases left in between. CDR1 SGHTA and CDR2 FQGTGA come from the germline V gene. The CDR3 loop spans 15 amino acids. CDR3 sequence reads: CASRLSGTADQPQHF. In DNA form, the CDR3 reads TGTGCCAGCAGGCTTAGCGGGACGGCCGATCAGCCCCAGCATTTT.

The chain combines TRBV7-2 with TRBJ1-1, with D possibly being TRBD1 (5 bases). This CDR3 is built from 13 residues. The V end was cut by 5 bases, the J end by 0 bases, with 7 bases between. CDR1 is SGHTA and CDR2 is FQGNSA in the germline V gene. The CDR3 sequence: CASSLTVNTEAFF. The DNA for the CDR3 is TGTGCCAGCAGCCTGACAGTGAACACTGAAGCTTTCTTT.

The chain joins TRBV27 to TRBJ1-1; TRBD1 aligns across 7 bases. Trimming took 3 bases from V and 8 from J; bases not matched to a gene: 9. CDR3 length equals 14 residues. Germline CDR1 is MNHEY and CDR2 is SMNVEV (reference sequence). Written as DNA, the CDR3 is TGTGCCAGCAGTTTGTCTAATACAGGGGAAGAAGCTTTCTTT. Translating gives CASSLSNTGEEAFF.

As to this clone: Mismatch with germline at one junction end may stem from a read error. The gene calls are TRBV7-6 and TRBJ2-7, with 10 bases that match TRBD1. The germline gives CDR1 SGHVS, CDR2 FNYEAQ. There are 13 residues in the CDR3. CDR3 region: CASSQGTGASTNF. The CDR3 DNA reads as TGTGCCAGCAGCCAGGGGACAGGGGCTTCTACTAACTTC.

This clone appeared a few times. The genes are TRBV9 and TRBJ2-3, with 8 nucleotides matching TRBD1. The CDR3 is made up of 15 amino acids. Per the germline V gene, CDR1 is SGDLS and CDR2 is YYNGEE. J was trimmed by 3 bases and V by 3 bases; bases with no gene match: 6. CDR3 coding DNA: TGTGCCAGCAGCGCAGCACAGGGGGGAACAGATACGCAGTATTTT. Its protein product is CASSAAQGGTDTQYF.

This clone was seen just once. The chain is built from TRBV5-1 and TRBJ2-7; D unresolved. Trimming took 4 bases from V and 5 from J, leaving 7 bases between them. CDR3 length equals 11 residues. Germline CDR1 is SGHRS and CDR2 is YFSETQ. Written as DNA, the CDR3 is TGCGCCAGCAGCGAGTCCCACGAGCAGTACTTC. Its protein product is CASSESHEQYF.

The V call is TRBV2, the J call TRBJ1-1; 7 positions agree with TRBD1. This CDR3 region has 14 residues. Germline V gene sequence: CDR1 SNHLY, CDR2 FYNNEI. Trimming removed 2 bases from V and 4 bases from J; junction bases left unmatched: 4. CDR3 nucleotide sequence: TGTGCCAGCAGTGAAACCTGGACAGGCACTGAAGCTTTCTTT. Its translation is CASSETWTGTEAFF.

This clone was detected only once. The genes are TRBV7-6 and TRBJ1-1; TRBD1 aligns across 8 bases. The CDR3 has 16 residues. From germline, CDR1 is SGHVS and CDR2 FNYEAQ. The V gene end was trimmed by 5 bases and the J gene end by 5 bases; junction bases not matched to a gene: 13. DNA for the CDR3: TGTGCCAGCAGCCCATACCAGGGGGCGATGGGGACTGAAGCTTTCTTT. Protein: CASSPYQGAMGTEAFF.

This clone was recorded a few times. The chain recombines TRBV6-4 with TRBJ2-6, with 9 bases aligning to TRBD1. Per the germline V gene, CDR1 is MRHNA and CDR2 is SNTAGT. The CDR3 runs to 18 residues. The V gene end was trimmed by 4 bases and the J gene end by 2 bases; junction bases not matched to a gene: 9. The CDR3 nucleotides read TGTGCCAGCAGTGCTTTGGGGACAGGGATCACTGGGGCCAACGTCCTGACTTTC. Translation: CASSALGTGITGANVLTF.

The rearrangement joins TRBV5-1 to TRBJ1-1; 7 bases align to TRBD1. Trimming took 0 bases from V and 5 from J; bases not matched to a gene: 4. This CDR3 contains 14 residues. The germline V gene encodes CDR1 SGHRS and CDR2 YFSETQ. The chain's CDR3 is CASSLDRGETEAFF. DNA of the CDR3: TGCGCCAGCAGCTTGGACAGGGGTGAGACTGAAGCTTTCTTT. The full variable domain, in which reference TRBV5-1 and TRBJ1-1 provide the parts outside the CDR3, is KAGVTQTPRYLIKTRGQQVTLSCSPISGHRSVSWYQQTPGQGLQFLFEYFSETQRNKGNFPGRFSGRQFSNSRSEMNVSTLELGDSALYLCASSLDRGETEAFFGQGTRLTVV.

The chain uses TRBV27 and TRBJ1-2, with TRBD1 identical over 9 bases. Germline V gene lookup returns CDR1 MNHEY and CDR2 SMNVEV (reference sequence). This CDR3 comprises 15 residues. Trimming removed 2 bases from V and 8 bases from J; junction bases left unmatched: 9. The CDR3 DNA reads TGTGCCAGCAGTTTAATGACAGGGGGTTCGAGCGGCTACACCTTC. Amino acids: CASSLMTGGSSGYTF.

The rearrangement uses TRBV7-8 and TRBJ2-7; a possible D gene is TRBD2 (5 bases). Trimming left V 0 bases short and J 4 bases short, with 19 bases between. The CDR3 loop spans 17 amino acids. Germline assignment: CDR1 SGHVS and CDR2 FQNEAQ. The CDR3 coding sequence is TGTGCCAGCAGCTTAGCGCGGGTCGTTAGCGAGAGTTACGAGCAGTACTTC. It encodes CASSLARVVSESYEQYF. Filled out from reference TRBV7-8 and TRBJ2-7, the complete variable domain reads GAGVSQSPRYKVAKRGQDVALRCDPISGHVSLFWYQQALGQGPEFLTYFQNEAQLDKSGLPSDRFFAERPEGSVSTLKIQRTQQEDSAVYLCASSLARVVSESYEQYFGPGTRLTVT.

The chain joins TRBV7-2 to TRBJ2-7, with TRBD1 identical over 11 bases. Germline V CDR1 and CDR2: SGHTA, FQGNSA. This CDR3 region has 13 residues. The trim removed 7 bases at V and 5 bases at J, leaving 4 bases unmatched. This chain's CDR3 is CASTRTGGNEQYF. The CDR3 region has the DNA TGTGCCAGCACGAGGACAGGGGGCAACGAGCAGTACTTC.

The rearrangement links TRBV10-3 to TRBJ2-5; 8 bases are a match to TRBD1. Trimming cost V 10 bases and J 4 bases; bases outside gene matches: 8. Germline V lookup: CDR1 ENHRY, CDR2 SYGVKD. The CDR3 consists of 13 residues. Written as DNA, the CDR3 is TGTGCCACCTGGACAGGGCAAGGAGAGACCCAGTACTTC. This codes for CATWTGQGETQYF.

To note about this clone: Other DNA sequences in the sample encode the same CDR3. The chain uses TRBV6-6 and TRBJ2-1, with TRBD1 matching 10 bases. The CDR3 covers 13 residues. Germline V gene data show CDR1 as MNHNY and CDR2 as SVGAGI (reference sequence). After removal of 5 bases from V and 7 bases from J, the junction contained 2 bases not matched to a gene. Here the CDR3 reads CASSAGQGNEQFF. Written as DNA, the CDR3 is TGTGCCAGCAGTGCGGGACAGGGGAATGAGCAGTTCTTC.

The CDR3 DNA follows: TGTGCCAGCAGCGTAATAGCGGGGACGCAGTATTTT. This sequence encodes CASSVIAGTQYF. The chain uses TRBV6-5 and TRBJ2-3; 8 positions agree with TRBD2. The V segment lost 6 bases and the J segment 9 bases; nucleotides outside the gene matches: 5. There are 12 residues in the CDR3. CDR1 and CDR2 from the germline V gene are MNHEY and SVGAGI.

The chain employs TRBV7-8 and TRBJ1-5; D perhaps matches TRBD1 (6 bases). The germline V and J ends were trimmed by 5 bases and 10 bases, with 18 bases remaining between them. Germline CDR1 SGHVS, CDR2 FQNEAQ. The CDR3 spans 14 residues. The CDR3 here is CASSKGGREGPQHF. DNA for the CDR3: TGTGCCAGCAGCAAAGGGGGTCGGGAGGGACCCCAGCATTTT.